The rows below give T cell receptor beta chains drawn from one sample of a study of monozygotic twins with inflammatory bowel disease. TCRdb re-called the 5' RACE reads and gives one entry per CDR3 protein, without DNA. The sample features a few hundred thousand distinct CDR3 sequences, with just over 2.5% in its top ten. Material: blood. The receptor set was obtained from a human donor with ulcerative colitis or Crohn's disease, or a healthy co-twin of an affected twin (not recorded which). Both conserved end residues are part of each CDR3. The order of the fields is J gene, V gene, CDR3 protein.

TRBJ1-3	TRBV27	CASSSGPSGNTIYF
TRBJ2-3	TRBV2	CASSGQGGGSTDTQYF
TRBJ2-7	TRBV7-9	CASSLYPRTGSYEQYF
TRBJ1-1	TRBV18	CASSPRGNRGTVEAFF
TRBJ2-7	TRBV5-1	CASSLAGDGYEQYF
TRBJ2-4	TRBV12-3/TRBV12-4	CATRPGLAGEGVAKNIQYF
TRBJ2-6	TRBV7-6	CASSAAATGANVLTF
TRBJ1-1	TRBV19	CASKSGNTEAFF
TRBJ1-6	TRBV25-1	CASSPAGRPSPLHF
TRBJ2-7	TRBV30	CAWSNKTGSTYEQYF
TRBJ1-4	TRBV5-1	CASRRQPNEKLFF
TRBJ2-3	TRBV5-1	CASSLGLAGSDTQYF
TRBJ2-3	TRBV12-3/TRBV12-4	CANRQGAADTQYF
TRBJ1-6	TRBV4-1	CASSQTVSYNSPLHF
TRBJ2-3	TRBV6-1	CASSPSRPSTDTQYF
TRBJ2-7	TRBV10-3	CAITTSGQQSSEQYF
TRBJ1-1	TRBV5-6	CASSLVRGSGTEAFF
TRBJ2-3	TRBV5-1	CASSLAVAGTRTDTQYF
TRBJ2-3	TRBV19	CASSMGHRGDTQYF
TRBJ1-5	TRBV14	CASSPLTGLDSNQPQHF
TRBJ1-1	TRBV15	CATRSVATEAFF
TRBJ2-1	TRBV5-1	CASSLGGQHNEQFF
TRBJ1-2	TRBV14	CASSPEAGKGYNYGYTF
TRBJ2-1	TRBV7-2	CASSLDATSGAYNEQFF
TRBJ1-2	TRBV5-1	CASTVEGSYGYTF
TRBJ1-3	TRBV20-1	CSARAASFGNTIYF
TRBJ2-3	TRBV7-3	CASSEQGLSTDTQYF
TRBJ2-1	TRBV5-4	CASSPPSISYNEQFF
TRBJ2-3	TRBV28	CASSSVLAGAHPLDTQYF
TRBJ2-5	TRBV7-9	CASSKTSGGAGETQYF
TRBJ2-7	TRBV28	CASRGDRGRNEQYF
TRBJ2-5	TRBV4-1	CASSQDHGQQETQYF
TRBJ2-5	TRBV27	CASSLGTSSQETQYF
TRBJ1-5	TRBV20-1	CSASPGGNQPQHF
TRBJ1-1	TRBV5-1	CASSLTGGPGTEAFF
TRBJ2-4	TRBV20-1	CSARVRGGAKNIQYF
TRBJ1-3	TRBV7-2	CASSLPIRGQGRSGNTIYF
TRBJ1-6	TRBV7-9	CASSPRTYDNSPLHF
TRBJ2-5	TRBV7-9	CASTSQWGETQYF
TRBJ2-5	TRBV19	CASSITTSGLQETQYF
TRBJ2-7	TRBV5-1	CASSLAQGGGYEQYF
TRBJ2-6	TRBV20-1	CSARGQSSPGANVLTF
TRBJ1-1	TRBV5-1	CASSLVGQRNTEAFF
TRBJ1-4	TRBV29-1	CSVTWDNEKLFF
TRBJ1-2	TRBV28	CASSTDRFGYTF
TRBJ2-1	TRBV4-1	CASSQEQAYNEQFF
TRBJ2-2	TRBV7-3	CASSLTTSLRTGELFF
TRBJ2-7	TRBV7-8	CASSSGTHYEQYF
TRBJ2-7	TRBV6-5	CASSFKTRGLAGATYEQYF
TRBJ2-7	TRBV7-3	CASNSPGQGYYEQYF